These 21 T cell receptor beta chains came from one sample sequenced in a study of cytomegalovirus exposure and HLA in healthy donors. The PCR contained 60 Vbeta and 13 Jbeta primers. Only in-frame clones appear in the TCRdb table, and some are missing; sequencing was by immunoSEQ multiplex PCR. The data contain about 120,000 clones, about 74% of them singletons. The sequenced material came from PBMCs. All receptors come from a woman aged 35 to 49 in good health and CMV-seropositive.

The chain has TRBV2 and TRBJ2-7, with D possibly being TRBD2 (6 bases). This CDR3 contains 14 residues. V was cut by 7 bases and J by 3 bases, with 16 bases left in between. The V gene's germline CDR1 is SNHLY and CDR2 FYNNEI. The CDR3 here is CASTVVGGNYEQYF. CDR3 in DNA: TGTGCCAGCACAGTGGTAGGAGGGAACTACGAGCAGTACTTC. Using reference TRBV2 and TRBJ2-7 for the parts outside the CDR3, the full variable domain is EPEVTQTPSHQVTQMGQEVILRCVPISNHLYFYWYRQILGQKVEFLVSFYNNEISEKSEIFDDQFSVERPDGSNFTLKIRSTKLEDSAMYFCASTVVGGNYEQYFGPGTRLTVT.

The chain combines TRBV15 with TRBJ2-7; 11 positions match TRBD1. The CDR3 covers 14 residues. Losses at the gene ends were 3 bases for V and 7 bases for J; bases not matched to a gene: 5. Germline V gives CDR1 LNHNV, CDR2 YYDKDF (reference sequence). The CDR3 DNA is TGTGCCACCAGCAGCAGGACAGGGGGCTGGGAGCAGTACTTC. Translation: CATSSRTGGWEQYF.

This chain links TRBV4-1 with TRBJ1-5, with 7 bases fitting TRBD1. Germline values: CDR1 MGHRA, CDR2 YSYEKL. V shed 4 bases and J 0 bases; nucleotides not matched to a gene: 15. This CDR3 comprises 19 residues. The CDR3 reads CASSPDRDSGAYSNQPQHF. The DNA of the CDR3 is TGCGCCAGCAGCCCTGACAGGGATTCTGGAGCCTATAGCAATCAGCCCCAGCATTTT.

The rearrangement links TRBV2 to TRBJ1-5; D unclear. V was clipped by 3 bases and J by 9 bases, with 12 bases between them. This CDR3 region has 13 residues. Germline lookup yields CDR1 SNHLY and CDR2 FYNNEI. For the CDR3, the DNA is TGTGCCAGCAGTGACTCAGGTGTAGGGCCCCAGCATTTT. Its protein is CASSDSGVGPQHF.

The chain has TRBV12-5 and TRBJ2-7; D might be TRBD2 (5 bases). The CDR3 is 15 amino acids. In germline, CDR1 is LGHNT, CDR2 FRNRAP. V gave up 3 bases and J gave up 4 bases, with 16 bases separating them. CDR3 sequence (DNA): TGTGCTAGTGGTTTTCTACGACCGGGAAAGTACGAGCAGTACTTC. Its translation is CASGFLRPGKYEQYF.

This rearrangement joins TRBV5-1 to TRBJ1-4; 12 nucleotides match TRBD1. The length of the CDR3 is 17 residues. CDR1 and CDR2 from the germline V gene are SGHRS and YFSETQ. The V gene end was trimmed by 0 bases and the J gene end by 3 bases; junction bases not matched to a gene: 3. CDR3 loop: CASSLEGQGAPNEKLFF. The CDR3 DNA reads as TGCGCCAGCAGCTTGGAGGGACAGGGGGCGCCTAATGAAAAACTGTTTTTT.

CDR3 sequence reads: CASIPGTGYEQYF. CDR3 sequence (DNA): TGTGCCAGCATACCCGGGACAGGCTACGAGCAGTACTTC. The rearrangement uses TRBV2 and TRBJ2-7, with 8 bases aligning to TRBD1. V lost 7 bases, J lost 3 bases, and 5 bases stayed unmatched. Germline-derived CDR1 and CDR2 are SNHLY and FYNNEI. This CDR3 spans 13 amino acids.

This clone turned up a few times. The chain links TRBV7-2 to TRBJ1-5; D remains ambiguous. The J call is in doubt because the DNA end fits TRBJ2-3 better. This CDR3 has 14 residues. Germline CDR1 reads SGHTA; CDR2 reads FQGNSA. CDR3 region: CASSLAGPNQPQYF. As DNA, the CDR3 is TGTGCCAGCAGCTTGGCAGGCCCGAATCAGCCCCAGTATTTT.

The CDR3 here is CASSVSPNTEAFF. The CDR3, as DNA: TGTGCCAGCAGCGTAAGCCCGAACACTGAAGCTTTCTTT. V and J are TRBV9 and TRBJ1-1; D call uncertain. Germline V gene lookup returns CDR1 SGDLS and CDR2 YYNGEE. This CDR3 has 13 amino acids. Trimming took off 1 base at V and 1 base at J, with 5 bases between the two ends. Complete variable domain (other parts from reference TRBV9 and TRBJ1-1): DSGVTQTPKHLITATGQRVTLRCSPRSGDLSVYWYQQSLDQGLQFLIQYYNGEERAKGNILERFSAQQFPDLHSELNLSSLELGDSALYFCASSVSPNTEAFFGQGTRLTVV.

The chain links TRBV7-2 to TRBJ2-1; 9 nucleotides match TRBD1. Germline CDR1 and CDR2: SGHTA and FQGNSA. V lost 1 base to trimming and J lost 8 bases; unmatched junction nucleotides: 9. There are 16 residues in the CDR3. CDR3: CASSLGAGQGKYEQFF. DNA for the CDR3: TGTGCCAGCAGCTTAGGGGCAGGACAGGGGAAGTATGAGCAGTTCTTC.

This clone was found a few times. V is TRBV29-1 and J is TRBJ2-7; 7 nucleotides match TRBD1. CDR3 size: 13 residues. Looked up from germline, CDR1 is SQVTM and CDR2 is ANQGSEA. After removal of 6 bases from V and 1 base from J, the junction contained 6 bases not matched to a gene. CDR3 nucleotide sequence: TGCAGCGTCAGACAGGGTGTATCCTACGAGCAGTACTTC. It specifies CSVRQGVSYEQYF.

Written as DNA, the CDR3 is TGCGCCAGCAGCACGGAACAGGGAAACTATGGCTACACCTTC. Translation gives CASSTEQGNYGYTF. The chain is built from TRBV5-1 and TRBJ1-2; possible D gene TRBD1, 6 bases. The CDR3 totals 14 residues. V shed 4 bases and J shed 2 bases, with 12 bases lying between them. Germline V lookup: CDR1 SGHRS, CDR2 YFSETQ.

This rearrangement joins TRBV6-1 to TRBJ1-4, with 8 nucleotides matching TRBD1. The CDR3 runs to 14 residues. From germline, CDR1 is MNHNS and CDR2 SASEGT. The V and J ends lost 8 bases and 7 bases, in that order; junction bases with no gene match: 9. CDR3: CASVKTGVGEKLFF. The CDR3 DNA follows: TGTGCCAGCGTGAAGACAGGGGTTGGTGAAAAACTGTTTTTT.

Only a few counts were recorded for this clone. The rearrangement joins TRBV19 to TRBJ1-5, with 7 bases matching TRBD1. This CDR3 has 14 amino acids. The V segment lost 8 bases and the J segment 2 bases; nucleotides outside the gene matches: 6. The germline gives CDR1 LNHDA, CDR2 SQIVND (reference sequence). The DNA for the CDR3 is TGTGCCAGTCGGGGAGGACAGGGCAATCAGCCCCAGCATTTT. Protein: CASRGGQGNQPQHF.

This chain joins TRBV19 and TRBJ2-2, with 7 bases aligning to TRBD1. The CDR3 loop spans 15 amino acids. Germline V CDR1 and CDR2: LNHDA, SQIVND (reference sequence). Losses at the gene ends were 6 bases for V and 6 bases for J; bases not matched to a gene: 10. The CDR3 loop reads CASSFRRQGAGELFF. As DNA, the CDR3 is TGTGCCAGTAGCTTTCGACGGCAGGGGGCCGGGGAGCTGTTTTTT.

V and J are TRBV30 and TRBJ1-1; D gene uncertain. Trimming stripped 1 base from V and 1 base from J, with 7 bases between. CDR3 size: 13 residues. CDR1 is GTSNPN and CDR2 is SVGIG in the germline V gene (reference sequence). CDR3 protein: CAWSGRGNTEAFF. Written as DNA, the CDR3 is TGTGCCTGGAGTGGCCGGGGGAACACTGAAGCTTTCTTT.

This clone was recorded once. The CDR3 DNA reads TGTGCCAGTAGTGCCAGACAGAGCTCCTACGAGCAGTACTTC. Encoded protein: CASSARQSSYEQYF. The J gene is TRBJ2-5, the V gene TRBV19, with D possibly being TRBD1 (5 bases). The J call may be wrong; the DNA end is better matched by TRBJ2-7. The CDR3 is 14 residues long. Germline V gene lookup returns CDR1 LNHDA and CDR2 SQIVND (reference sequence).

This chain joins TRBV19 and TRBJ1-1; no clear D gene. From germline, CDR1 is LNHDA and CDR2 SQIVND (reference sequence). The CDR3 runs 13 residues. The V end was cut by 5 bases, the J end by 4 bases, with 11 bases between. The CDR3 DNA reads TGTGCCAGTAGTCCTCGACGGAGCACTGAAGCTTTCTTT. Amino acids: CASSPRRSTEAFF.

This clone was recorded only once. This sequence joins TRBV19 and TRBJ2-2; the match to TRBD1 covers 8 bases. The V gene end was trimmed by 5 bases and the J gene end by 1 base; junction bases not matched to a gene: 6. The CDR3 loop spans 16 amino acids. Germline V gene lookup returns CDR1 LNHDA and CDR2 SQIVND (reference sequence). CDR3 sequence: CASSVSGTGNTGELFF. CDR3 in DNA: TGTGCCAGTAGTGTTTCCGGGACAGGGAACACCGGGGAGCTGTTTTTT.

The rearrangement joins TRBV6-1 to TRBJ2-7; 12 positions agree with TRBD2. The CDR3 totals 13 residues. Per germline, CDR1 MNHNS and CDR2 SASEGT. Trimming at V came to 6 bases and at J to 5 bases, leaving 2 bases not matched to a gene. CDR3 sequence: CASSWTSGDEQYF. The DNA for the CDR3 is TGTGCCAGCAGCTGGACTAGCGGGGACGAGCAGTACTTC.

The CDR3 nucleotides read TGTGCCAGTAAAAACCCCCAGGAGGAAGAGACCCAGTACTTC. As protein: CASKNPQEEETQYF. The V gene is TRBV19, the J gene TRBJ2-5, with D possibly matching TRBD2 (5 bases). The CDR3 extends over 14 amino acids. Germline-derived CDR1 and CDR2 are LNHDA and SQIVND (reference sequence). Trimming cost V 7 bases and J 3 bases, with 15 bases left between them. The full variable domain, its missing parts supplied by reference TRBV19 and TRBJ2-5, is DGGITQSPKYLFRKEGQNVTLSCEQNLNHDAMYWYRQDPGQGLRLIYYSQIVNDFQKGDIAEGYSVSREKKESFPLTVTSAQKNPTAFYLCASKNPQEEETQYFGPGTRLLVL.